The 15 T cell receptor beta chains below come from one sample, sequenced in a study of OX40 agonist ivuxolimab in advanced cancers. Assay used: immunoSEQ multiplex PCR; TCRdb lists only in-frame clones, some missing. The sample lists 25,000 to 30,000 clones, 80% to 90% seen once, with 29% in the top ten. The source material was CD4+ or CD8+ T cells sorted from blood, sampled in a trial of the OX40 agonist ivuxolimab. The receptors derive from an adult with an advanced solid tumor such as melanoma, head and neck, liver or kidney cancer.

This chain connects TRBV27 to TRBJ2-3; no clear D. V was shortened by 5 bases and J by 6 bases, with 12 bases between the two germline ends. Germline V gene lookup returns CDR1 MNHEY and CDR2 SMNVEV (reference sequence). The CDR3 sequence is 13 residues long. CDR3 protein: CASSTVGSDTQYF. CDR3 in DNA: TGTGCCAGCAGTACTGTAGGCTCGGATACGCAGTATTTT.

V usage is TRBV28 and J usage is TRBJ2-2; D is ambiguous. Trimming removed 1 base at V and 3 bases at J, with 6 bases between. The CDR3 is made up of 14 amino acids. Germline V CDR1 and CDR2: MDHEN, SYDVKM. The CDR3 is CASSLSADTGELFF. The CDR3, as DNA: TGTGCCAGCAGTTTATCTGCGGACACCGGGGAGCTGTTTTTT.

The chain carries TRBV11-2 and TRBJ1-2, with D unclear. CDR3 length equals 15 residues. The V gene's germline CDR1 is SGHAT and CDR2 FQNNGV. Trimming removed 3 bases from V and 5 bases from J, with 16 bases in between. The CDR3 DNA is TGTGCCAGCAGCTTGGAAGCGGCGCCGGCTTATGGCTACACCTTC. Protein: CASSLEAAPAYGYTF.

This sequence joins TRBV7-2 and TRBJ2-5; a possible D gene is TRBD2 (5 bases). The CDR3 consists of 13 residues. Germline V gene data show CDR1 as SGHTA and CDR2 as FQGNSA. Trimming pared 3 bases from V and 1 base from J, leaving 6 bases between. In DNA, the CDR3 is TGTGCCAGCAGCTTCGGAGGCCAAGAGACCCAGTACTTC. This sequence encodes CASSFGGQETQYF.

The chain uses TRBV2 and TRBJ2-7; 9 bases align to TRBD2. This CDR3 comprises 16 residues. J gave up 2 bases and V 4 bases, and 9 bases lay outside the gene matches. Per germline, CDR1 SNHLY and CDR2 FYNNEI. DNA of the CDR3: TGTGCCAGCAGTGCGATCGAGGCGGGGGGGGCCTACGAGCAGTACTTC. It encodes CASSAIEAGGAYEQYF. Variable domain in full (rest from reference TRBV2 and TRBJ2-7): EPEVTQTPSHQVTQMGQEVILRCVPISNHLYFYWYRQILGQKVEFLVSFYNNEISEKSEIFDDQFSVERPDGSNFTLKIRSTKLEDSAMYFCASSAIEAGGAYEQYFGPGTRLTVT.

The chain links TRBV14 to TRBJ2-7; 9 positions match TRBD2. V was pared by 1 base and J by 0 bases, with 7 bases of the junction left unmatched. The germline V gene encodes CDR1 SGHDN and CDR2 FVKESK. The CDR3 has 17 amino acids. For the CDR3, the DNA is TGTGCCAGCAGCCAAGGAGGTGGCGGGAGGGGCTCCTACGAGCAGTACTTC. It encodes CASSQGGGGRGSYEQYF.

The chain uses TRBV4-1 and TRBJ1-4, with 7 nucleotides matching TRBD1. CDR1 MGHRA and CDR2 YSYEKL come from the germline V gene. The CDR3 has 15 residues. J was trimmed by 7 bases and V by 0 bases; bases with no gene match: 5. The CDR3 loop is CASSQERGRSEKLFF. CDR3 bases: TGCGCCAGCAGCCAAGAAAGGGGGCGGAGTGAAAAACTGTTTTTT.

This rearrangement joins TRBV9 to TRBJ2-3, with TRBD2 identical over 9 bases. The CDR3 length is 17 residues. Trimming removed 3 bases from V and 0 bases from J; junction bases left unmatched: 8. CDR1 is SGDLS and CDR2 is YYNGEE in the germline V gene. CDR3 nucleotides: TGTGCCAGCAGCGGCAGCGTTAGCGGGGGTAGCACAGATACGCAGTATTTT. Its protein is CASSGSVSGGSTDTQYF. Full variable domain (remainder filled in from reference TRBV9 and TRBJ2-3): DSGVTQTPKHLITATGQRVTLRCSPRSGDLSVYWYQQSLDQGLQFLIQYYNGEERAKGNILERFSAQQFPDLHSELNLSSLELGDSALYFCASSGSVSGGSTDTQYFGPGTRLTVL.

The chain carries TRBV11-3 and TRBJ2-6, with a tentative D call TRBD2 (5 bases). V lost 5 bases to trimming and J lost 1 base, with 9 bases between them. The CDR3 contains 15 residues. The germline CDR1 and CDR2 sequences are SGHNT and YENEEA. CDR3 protein: CASSPGESGANVLTF. The CDR3 DNA follows: TGTGCCAGCAGCCCCGGGGAATCTGGGGCCAACGTCCTGACTTTC.

The chain joins TRBV27 to TRBJ2-1, with D perhaps TRBD2 (6 bases). Trimming left V 5 bases short and J 4 bases short, with 15 bases between. CDR1 is MNHEY, CDR2 SMNVEV, per germline (reference sequence). CDR3 length equals 15 residues. CDR3 nucleotides: TGTGCCAGCAGTACTCAGGGACTTAGGTACAATGAGCAGTTCTTC. Translated, it gives CASSTQGLRYNEQFF.

This chain links TRBV9 with TRBJ2-7; no clear D. Germline V lookup: CDR1 SGDLS, CDR2 YYNGEE. The CDR3 sequence is 14 residues long. With 0 bases removed from V and 0 bases from J, the gap between germline ends came to 7 bases. The CDR3 DNA reads TGTGCCAGCAGCGTAGGCTACAGCTCCTACGAGCAGTACTTC. It translates to CASSVGYSSYEQYF.

This clone was counted only a few times. The rearrangement links TRBV5-1 to TRBJ1-2, with 8 bases that match TRBD1. CDR1 SGHRS and CDR2 YFSETQ come from the germline V gene. The junction had 10 bases not matched to a gene; V was cut back by 6 bases and J by 6 bases. CDR3 length: 14 residues. The CDR3 coding sequence is TGCGCCAGCACAACGGAAACAGGGGGAGATGGCTACACCTTC. Its protein is CASTTETGGDGYTF.

The rearrangement joins TRBV29-1 to TRBJ1-2; D ambiguous. Germline CDR1 and CDR2: SQVTM and ANQGSEA. The CDR3 spans 10 residues. V was pared by 8 bases and J by 3 bases, with 7 bases between. This CDR3 is CSPGDYGYTF. The CDR3 DNA sequence: TGCAGCCCTGGGGACTATGGCTACACCTTC.

The rearrangement uses TRBV19 and TRBJ2-2; D is possibly TRBD2 (5 bases). The germline gives CDR1 LNHDA, CDR2 SQIVND (reference sequence). V was pared by 3 bases and J by 6 bases, with 20 bases between. The length of the CDR3 is 17 residues. The CDR3 loop reads CASSMPLNLLGAGELFF. The CDR3 DNA sequence: TGTGCCAGTAGTATGCCGCTGAACTTGCTCGGGGCCGGGGAGCTGTTTTTT.

This clone showed up just once. The conserved closing phenylalanine or tryptophan is absent in this CDR3, likely reflecting a read error. V gene TRBV27 combines with J gene TRBJ2-2; 10 nucleotides line up with TRBD2. The CDR3 covers 16 residues. CDR1 is MNHEY, CDR2 SMNVEV, per germline (reference sequence). V lost 3 bases and J lost 4; bases outside the gene matches: 5. The CDR3 DNA is TGTGCCAGCAGTTTGAGCGGGGGGGCGTTCACCGGGGAGCTGTTTTCT. Amino acids: CASSLSGGAFTGELFS.